This entry is about one T cell receptor (beta chain). Its matching antigen is unknown. The data originate from a study of OX40 agonist ivuxolimab in advanced cancers. Study-level results: Also showing low normalized T-cell clonal expansion were some of the nonresponders.

Generated by immunoSEQ multiplex PCR, the TCRdb table keeps only in-frame clones and is missing some. This sample yields around 68,000 clones, of which 80% to 95% are seen a single time; approximately 1% belongs to the top ten. Germline V gene lookup returns CDR1 SGHTA and CDR2 FQGNSA. The CDR3 sequence is 15 residues long. V lost 0 bases, J lost 2 bases, and 10 bases lay in between. The chain uses TRBV7-2 and TRBJ1-2, with unresolved D. The sequence came from an adult with an advanced solid tumor such as melanoma, head and neck, liver or kidney cancer. The sequences come from CD4+ or CD8+ T cells sorted from blood, collected in a trial of the OX40 agonist ivuxolimab. The CDR3 protein is CASSLAAVANYGYTF. The CDR3 region has the DNA TGTGCCAGCAGCTTAGCCGCGGTGGCCAACTATGGCTACACCTTC.